Shown below are 30 T cell receptor beta chains from a single sample sequenced in a study of blood T cell repertoires in COVID-19. Only in-frame clones appear in the TCRdb table, and some are missing; sequencing was by immunoSEQ multiplex PCR. This table holds some 290,000 clones, nearly 90% found once. The sequenced sample consisted of peripheral blood. The source is a woman in her thirties or forties with COVID-19, enrolled during active disease.

This clone appeared a few times. This sequence joins TRBV4-1 and TRBJ1-5, with TRBD1 matching 9 bases. The CDR3 has 15 residues. Germline V lookup: CDR1 MGHRA, CDR2 YSYEKL. V lost 5 bases to trimming and J lost 7 bases; unmatched junction nucleotides: 9. This chain's CDR3 is CASSGETGGYQPQHF. In nucleotides, the CDR3 is TGCGCCAGCAGCGGCGAGACAGGGGGGTACCAGCCCCAGCATTTT.

V and J are TRBV7-3 and TRBJ2-1, with 12 bases matching TRBD1. Trimming at V came to 5 bases and at J to 9 bases, leaving 5 bases not matched to a gene. The CDR3 consists of 14 residues. Germline CDR1 reads SGHTA; CDR2 reads FQGTGA. The CDR3 loop is CASSPGQGAREQFF. Written as DNA, the CDR3 is TGTGCCAGCAGCCCGGGACAGGGGGCGCGTGAGCAGTTCTTC.

V is TRBV10-3 and J is TRBJ1-1; a possible D gene is TRBD1 (6 bases). CDR1 ENHRY and CDR2 SYGVKD come from the germline V gene. The length of the CDR3 is 14 residues. Deletions cut 6 bases from V and 4 bases from J, with 15 bases between. The CDR3 sequence is CAIRVLQGATEAFF. The DNA for the CDR3 is TGTGCCATCAGGGTCCTACAGGGAGCCACTGAAGCTTTCTTT.

The gene calls are TRBV5-4 and TRBJ2-7, with a weak D call TRBD1 (6 bases). V was shortened by 0 bases and J by 2 bases, with 12 bases between the two germline ends. This CDR3 spans 15 amino acids. CDR1 is SGHNT and CDR2 is YYREEE in the germline V gene (reference sequence). The CDR3 here is CASSLGAGVPYEQYF. CDR3 sequence (DNA): TGTGCCAGCAGCTTGGGGGCAGGGGTCCCCTACGAGCAGTACTTC. Full variable domain (rest looked up from reference TRBV5-4 and TRBJ2-7): ETGVTQSPTHLIKTRGQQVTLRCSSQSGHNTVSWYQQALGQGPQFIFQYYREEENGRGNFPPRFSGLQFPNYSSELNVNALELDDSALYLCASSLGAGVPYEQYFGPGTRLTVT.

Concerning this clone: Other DNA sequences from this sample encode an identical CDR3 as well. The chain recombines TRBV20-1 with TRBJ1-1; TRBD1 is a possible D gene (6 bases). The CDR3 extends over 11 amino acids. Trimming took off 6 bases at V and 4 bases at J, with 9 bases between the two ends. Germline CDR1 reads DFQATT; CDR2 reads SNEGSKA (reference sequence). The CDR3 DNA is TGCAGTGCCGGCAGGGGCACTGAAGCTTTCTTT. Translating gives CSAGRGTEAFF.

The CDR3: CASSRSGQGTDTQYF. CDR3 DNA: TGTGCCAGCAGCCGCTCGGGACAGGGCACAGATACGCAGTATTTT. The chain uses TRBV7-2 and TRBJ2-3, with 8 bases matching TRBD1. The CDR3 contains 15 residues. With V trimmed by 5 bases and J by 1 base, 5 bases remained unmatched. CDR1 is SGHTA, CDR2 FQGNSA, per germline.

Details on this clone: The same CDR3 is also encoded by other DNA sequences in this sample. The rearrangement joins TRBV7-2 to TRBJ2-7; possible D gene TRBD1, 6 bases. Germline CDR1 and CDR2: SGHTA and FQGNSA. V shed 5 bases and J shed 1 base, with 9 bases lying between them. This CDR3 spans 13 amino acids. CDR3 residues: CASSTDRSYEQYF. The CDR3 DNA reads TGTGCCAGCAGCACAGACAGGTCCTACGAGCAGTACTTC.

The gene calls are TRBV9 and TRBJ2-5; a possible D gene is TRBD2 (5 bases). Between the trimmed V and J ends, which lost 4 bases and 2 bases, there was a span of 15 bases. This CDR3 comprises 15 residues. From germline, CDR1 is SGDLS and CDR2 YYNGEE. This chain's CDR3 is CASSPPFRGQETQYF. CDR3 nucleotides: TGTGCCAGCAGCCCCCCTTTTCGGGGACAAGAGACCCAGTACTTC.

The chain couples TRBV3-1 (or the pseudogene TRBV3-2) to TRBJ1-1; D remains ambiguous. Looked up from germline, CDR1 is LGHDT and CDR2 is YNNKEL (reference sequence). V was trimmed by 3 bases and J by 1 base, leaving 21 bases between them. The CDR3 sequence is 18 residues long. CDR3 coding DNA: TGTGCCAGCAGCCAGAGCAATAACTCTCCCCTAAAGAACACTGAAGCTTTCTTT. As protein: CASSQSNNSPLKNTEAFF.

The chain employs TRBV4-3 and TRBJ1-1, with D possibly TRBD1 on 5 matching bases. In germline, CDR1 is LGHNA, CDR2 YSLEER. CDR3 length: 15 residues. V was shortened by 1 base and J by 0 bases, with 9 bases between the two germline ends. The CDR3 bases are TGCGCCAGCAGCCAAGGAACAGGAATGAACACTGAAGCTTTCTTT. It specifies CASSQGTGMNTEAFF.

Concerning this clone: The same CDR3 can be traced to other DNA sequences in this sample. The chain recombines TRBV5-6 with TRBJ1-1; 8 nucleotides line up with TRBD1. J was trimmed by 7 bases and V by 4 bases; bases with no gene match: 3. Germline-derived CDR1 and CDR2 are SGHDT and YYEEEE. The CDR3 runs to 12 residues. The CDR3 DNA sequence: TGTGCCAGCAGCCCTGGGACAGGTGAAGCTTTCTTT. Amino acids: CASSPGTGEAFF.

This chain links TRBV30 with TRBJ1-1; 10 bases are shared with TRBD1. V lost 1 base, J lost 11 bases, and 13 bases stayed unmatched. Germline V gene lookup returns CDR1 GTSNPN and CDR2 SVGIG (reference sequence). CDR3 length: 15 amino acids. CDR3 DNA sequence: TGTGCCTGGAGTGCCCCCAGACAGGGGGCTGTGTGGGCTTTCTTT. It specifies CAWSAPRQGAVWAFF.

The chain combines TRBV28 with TRBJ1-6; maybe TRBD1 (5 bases). Trimming removed 2 bases from V and 8 bases from J, with 10 bases in between. This CDR3 spans 14 amino acids. From germline, CDR1 is MDHEN and CDR2 SYDVKM. CDR3 coding DNA: TGTGCCAGCAGTTTAAGGGGCCCCTATTCACCCCTCCACTTT. Translated, it gives CASSLRGPYSPLHF. Combining the CDR3 with reference TRBV28 and TRBJ1-6 gives the whole variable domain DVKVTQSSRYLVKRTGEKVFLECVQDMDHENMFWYRQDPGLGLRLIYFSYDVKMKEKGDIPEGYSVSREKKERFSLILESASTNQTSMYLCASSLRGPYSPLHFGNGTRLTVT.

This clone showed up just once. The gene calls are TRBV11-2 and TRBJ2-7; 7 bases fit TRBD1. This CDR3 has 14 residues. CDR1 and CDR2 from the germline V gene are SGHAT and FQNNGV. J lost 12 bases, V lost 5 bases, and 16 bases had no gene match. The CDR3 here is CASSKLKGQYDSYF. CDR3 bases: TGTGCCAGCAGCAAGTTAAAGGGACAGTACGATTCGTACTTC.

This clone came up once. The gene calls are TRBV3-1 (or the pseudogene TRBV3-2) and TRBJ2-1; D possibly corresponds to TRBD2 (6 bases). Germline CDR1 and CDR2: LGHDT and YNNKEL (reference sequence). V shed 4 bases and J shed 6 bases, with 28 bases lying between them. The CDR3 sequence is 19 residues long. The CDR3 sequence is CASSPLGVLGVLAGNEQFF. In nucleotides, the CDR3 is TGTGCCAGCAGCCCCCTGGGAGTACTTGGGGTACTAGCTGGCAATGAGCAGTTCTTC.

The genes are TRBV28 and TRBJ1-5, with 7 nucleotides matching TRBD1. J was trimmed by 7 bases and V by 3 bases; bases with no gene match: 21. CDR3 size: 19 residues. Germline lookup yields CDR1 MDHEN and CDR2 SYDVKM. The DNA for the CDR3 is TGTGCCAGCAGTTTGCTCAAAGGGGACAGCTTGGTTCGTCGACAGCCCCAGCATTTT. Protein product: CASSLLKGDSLVRRQPQHF.

The chain recombines TRBV12-5 with TRBJ1-1, with D possibly TRBD1 on 5 matching bases. The CDR3 has 15 amino acids. V was shortened by 0 bases and J by 1 base, with 9 bases between the two germline ends. Germline loops: CDR1 LGHNT, CDR2 FRNRAP. In DNA form, the CDR3 reads TGTGCTAGTGGTTTGGTTGGGGGGAGGAACACTGAAGCTTTCTTT. Amino acid sequence: CASGLVGGRNTEAFF.

The chain employs TRBV24-1 and TRBJ1-5, with 8 bases fitting TRBD1. Germline V gives CDR1 KGHDR, CDR2 SFDVKD. The CDR3 extends over 19 amino acids. V lost 1 base, J lost 1 base, and 11 bases stayed unmatched. The CDR3 spells CATSDFRDRIFPSNQPQHF. The CDR3 nucleotides read TGTGCCACCAGTGATTTCCGGGACAGGATTTTTCCAAGCAATCAGCCCCAGCATTTT.

The V and J genes are TRBV6-2 or TRBV6-3 and TRBJ2-7; TRBD2 matches at 10 bases. V lost 6 bases to trimming and J lost 5 bases; unmatched junction nucleotides: 4. This CDR3 has 13 residues. CDR1 is MNHEY, CDR2 SVGEGT, per germline. In nucleotides, the CDR3 is TGTGCCAGCAGCCCAGCGGGAGGGCACGAGCAGTACTTC. It encodes CASSPAGGHEQYF.

The CDR3 spells CASSQDLVAGSTDTQYF. For the CDR3, the DNA is TGTGCCAGCAGCCAAGATCTTGTAGCGGGGAGCACAGATACGCAGTATTTT. This chain links TRBV3-1 (or the pseudogene TRBV3-2) with TRBJ2-3, with 8 bases lining up with TRBD2. From germline, CDR1 is LGHDT and CDR2 YNNKEL (reference sequence). V shed 0 bases, J shed 0 bases, and the junction held 5 bases outside the gene matches. The CDR3 length is 17 residues.

The chain uses TRBV5-4 and TRBJ1-3; 8 bases map to TRBD1. CDR1 is SGHNT, CDR2 YYREEE, per germline (reference sequence). The V gene end was trimmed by 3 bases and the J gene end by 4 bases; junction bases not matched to a gene: 6. The CDR3 length is 15 residues. CDR3 loop: CASSSWTGTGNTIYF. In nucleotides, the CDR3 is TGTGCCAGCAGCTCATGGACAGGGACGGGAAACACCATATATTTT.

V gene TRBV28 combines with J gene TRBJ2-5; D may be TRBD2 (6 bases). V lost 2 bases and J lost 7, with 20 bases in between. The CDR3 has 16 residues. The germline V gene encodes CDR1 MDHEN and CDR2 SYDVKM. CDR3 DNA sequence: TGTGCCAGCAGTTTAGGGGGGAATATGGTTCCAGGGACCCAGTACTTC. Translating gives CASSLGGNMVPGTQYF. The full variable domain, rest sourced from reference TRBV28 and TRBJ2-5, is DVKVTQSSRYLVKRTGEKVFLECVQDMDHENMFWYRQDPGLGLRLIYFSYDVKMKEKGDIPEGYSVSREKKERFSLILESASTNQTSMYLCASSLGGNMVPGTQYFGPGTRLLVL.

This sequence joins TRBV30 and TRBJ1-6, with D perhaps TRBD1 (6 bases). V lost 3 bases and J lost 8, with 20 bases in between. Germline V gene sequence: CDR1 GTSNPN, CDR2 SVGIG (reference sequence). This CDR3 has 16 residues. The CDR3 nucleotides are TGTGCCTGGAGCTTGCAGGGGCTGCAGGGCTATTCACCCCTCCACTTT. Encoded protein: CAWSLQGLQGYSPLHF.

The chain couples TRBV30 to TRBJ1-1, with D unclear. Germline CDR1 and CDR2: GTSNPN and SVGIG (reference sequence). The CDR3 is made up of 13 amino acids. The V end lost 3 bases, the J end lost 1 base, and 9 bases lay between the germline ends. CDR3: CAWRRRANTEAFF. The CDR3 DNA reads as TGTGCCTGGAGAAGGAGGGCGAACACTGAAGCTTTCTTT.

The chain links TRBV7-2 to TRBJ1-2; 7 positions match TRBD1. From germline, CDR1 is SGHTA and CDR2 FQGNSA. The CDR3 is 16 amino acids. V dropped 0 bases and J dropped 2; count of bases not matched to a gene: 6. The CDR3 reads CASSLASGQQNYGYTF. In nucleotides, the CDR3 is TGTGCCAGCAGCTTAGCCTCGGGACAGCAAAACTATGGCTACACCTTC.

V and J are TRBV6-2 or TRBV6-3 and TRBJ1-2; TRBD1 agrees at 9 bases. The CDR3 has 14 residues. From germline, CDR1 is MNHEY and CDR2 SVGEGT. The J segment lost 1 base and the V segment lost 5 bases, leaving 2 bases of the junction unmatched. The CDR3 DNA sequence: TGTGCCAGCAGTGGGGGACAGGGTAACTATGGCTACACCTTC. As protein: CASSGGQGNYGYTF.

V usage is TRBV19 and J usage is TRBJ1-1; D is unresolved. Germline CDR1 is LNHDA and CDR2 is SQIVND (reference sequence). CDR3 length: 14 amino acids. V lost 5 bases and J lost 1, with 11 bases in between. CDR3 amino acids: CASSRSVRNTEAFF. In DNA form, the CDR3 reads TGTGCCAGTAGTCGGTCGGTAAGGAACACTGAAGCTTTCTTT.

The rearrangement links TRBV18 to TRBJ1-1; D is uncertain. The V gene's germline CDR1 is KGHSH and CDR2 LQKENI. The CDR3 is made up of 14 amino acids. V dropped 3 bases and J dropped 4 bases, with 12 bases sitting between them. CDR3 sequence: CASSPARAGTEAFF. CDR3 coding DNA: TGTGCCAGCTCACCGGCCAGAGCGGGCACTGAAGCTTTCTTT.

The V and J genes are TRBV7-2 and TRBJ1-1; maybe TRBD1 (5 bases). Trimming shortened V by 1 base and J by 0 bases, and 9 bases separated the two germline ends. Germline-derived CDR1 and CDR2 are SGHTA and FQGNSA. The CDR3 totals 15 residues. The CDR3 protein is CASSLDPGLNTEAFF. For the CDR3, the DNA is TGTGCCAGCAGCTTAGATCCAGGGCTGAACACTGAAGCTTTCTTT.

This clone was observed a handful of times. CDR3 nucleotide sequence: TGTGCCAGCAGCCCGCGTCGGACAGGGAGCTATGGCTACACCTTC. As protein: CASSPRRTGSYGYTF. The chain joins TRBV14 to TRBJ1-2; 8 nucleotides agree with TRBD1. CDR1 SGHDN and CDR2 FVKESK come from the germline V gene. The V segment lost 4 bases and the J segment 4 bases; nucleotides outside the gene matches: 8. CDR3 length: 15 amino acids.